The source of this T cell receptor (beta chain) is a study of OX40 agonist ivuxolimab in advanced cancers. Study-wide context: At 0.01 to 10 mg/kg, ivuxolimab was administered intravenously to patients every 2 weeks. Checkpoint inhibitors had been given previously to about 40% of patients. General study findings and limits: At doses 0.1 to 3.0 mg/kg, CD4+ and CD8+ clones expanded. Researchers report that CD8+ T cells had, on average, more expanded clones than CD4+.

This CDR3 is 17 amino acids long. The V gene's germline CDR1 is SGDLS and CDR2 YYNGEE. V was pared by 3 bases and J by 0 bases, with 18 bases between. Produced via immunoSEQ multiplex PCR; TCRdb's table is partial and in-frame only. This sample carries under 40,000 clones, around nine tenths of them seen once, and the ten largest clones take 4% to 5.5%. Concerning this clone itself: What it recognizes is unknown.

This clonotype originated in an adult with an advanced solid tumor such as melanoma, head and neck, liver or kidney cancer. The specimen comprised CD4+ or CD8+ T cells sorted from blood, sampled in a trial of the OX40 agonist ivuxolimab. This sequence joins TRBV9 and TRBJ1-2; weak D call: TRBD1 (5 bases). CDR3 loop: CASSGARQGDSNYGYTF. CDR3 in DNA: TGTGCCAGCAGCGGGGCCCGGCAGGGAGATTCTAACTATGGCTACACCTTC. The entire variable domain, with the rest obtained from reference TRBV9 and TRBJ1-2, is as follows: DSGVTQTPKHLITATGQRVTLRCSPRSGDLSVYWYQQSLDQGLQFLIQYYNGEERAKGNILERFSAQQFPDLHSELNLSSLELGDSALYFCASSGARQGDSNYGYTFGSGTRLTVV.